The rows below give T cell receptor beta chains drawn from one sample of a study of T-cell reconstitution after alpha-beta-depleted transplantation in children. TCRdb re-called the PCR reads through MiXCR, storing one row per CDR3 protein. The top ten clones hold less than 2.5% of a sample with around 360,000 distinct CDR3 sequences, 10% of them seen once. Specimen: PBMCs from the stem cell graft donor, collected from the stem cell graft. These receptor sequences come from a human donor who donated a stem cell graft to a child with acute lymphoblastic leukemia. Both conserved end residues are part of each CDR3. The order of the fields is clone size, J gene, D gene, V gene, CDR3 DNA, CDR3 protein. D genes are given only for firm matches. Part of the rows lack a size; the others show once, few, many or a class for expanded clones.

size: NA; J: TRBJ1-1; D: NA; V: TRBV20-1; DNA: TGCAGTGCTAGAGATGGGGGGGCAAGCACTGAAGCTTTCTTT; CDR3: CSARDGGASTEAFF
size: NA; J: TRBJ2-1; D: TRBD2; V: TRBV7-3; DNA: TGTGCCAGCAGCTTACGGCCCCCCACAGTGAGCGGGAGTATCAATGAGCAGTTCTTC; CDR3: CASSLRPPTVSGSINEQFF
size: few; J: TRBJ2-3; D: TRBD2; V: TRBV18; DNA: TGTGCCAGCTCTCCAAGCGGGACCCTCACAGATACGCAGTATTTT; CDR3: CASSPSGTLTDTQYF
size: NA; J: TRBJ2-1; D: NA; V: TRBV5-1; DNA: TGCGCCAGCAGCTCTGGACTGCCTAGCTCCTACAATGAGCAGTTCTTC; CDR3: CASSSGLPSSYNEQFF
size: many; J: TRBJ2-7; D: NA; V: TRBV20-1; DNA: TGCAGTGCCAGGGGACGGGAATCCTACGAGCAGTACTTC; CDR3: CSARGRESYEQYF
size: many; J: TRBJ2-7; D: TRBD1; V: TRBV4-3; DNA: TGCGCCAGCAGCCAAGAGAAGGACAGGGCCTACGAGCAGTACTTC; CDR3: CASSQEKDRAYEQYF
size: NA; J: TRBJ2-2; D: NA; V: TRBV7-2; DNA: TGTGCCAGCAGCTTAGTCGGGTCCTACGTAGAGGAGCTGTTTTTT; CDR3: CASSLVGSYVEELFF
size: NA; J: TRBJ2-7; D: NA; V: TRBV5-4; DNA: TGTGCCAGCAGCTGGGAGGGACAGAGCTACGAGCAGTACTTC; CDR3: CASSWEGQSYEQYF
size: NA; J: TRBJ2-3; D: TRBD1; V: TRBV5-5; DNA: TGTGCCAGCATGCTCCCGGGACAGGGGGCGGTAGATACGCAGTATTTT; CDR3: CASMLPGQGAVDTQYF
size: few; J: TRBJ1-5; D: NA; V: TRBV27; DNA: TGTGCCAGCAGTCCTCAGGGAGTTGGGATTCAGCCCCAGCATTTT; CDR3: CASSPQGVGIQPQHF
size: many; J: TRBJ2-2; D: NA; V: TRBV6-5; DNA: TGTGCCAGCAGTTACTCCCAGGATGACACCGGGGAGCTGTTTTTT; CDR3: CASSYSQDDTGELFF
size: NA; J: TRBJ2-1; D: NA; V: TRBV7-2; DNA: TGTGCCAGCAGCCGAGCGGCTCCGAGCTCCTACAATGAGCAGTTCTTC; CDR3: CASSRAAPSSYNEQFF
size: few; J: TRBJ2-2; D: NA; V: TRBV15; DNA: TGTGCCACCAATATGCGATGGGGGCGGTCGAACACCGGGGAGCTGTTTTTT; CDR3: CATNMRWGRSNTGELFF
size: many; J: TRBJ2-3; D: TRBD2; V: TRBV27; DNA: TGTGCCAGCAGTCCCCTCGGGACTAGCGGCACAGATACGCAGTATTTT; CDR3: CASSPLGTSGTDTQYF
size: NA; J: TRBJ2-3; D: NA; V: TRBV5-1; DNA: TGCGCCAGCAGCTTGGCCGGACGGGTCCGAGATACGCAGTATTTT; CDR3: CASSLAGRVRDTQYF
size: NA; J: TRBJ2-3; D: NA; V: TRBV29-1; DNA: TGCAGCGTCCTATCGGGAGACGGGACAGATACGCAGTATTTT; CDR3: CSVLSGDGTDTQYF
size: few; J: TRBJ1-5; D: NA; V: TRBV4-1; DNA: TGCGCCAGCAGCCAAGGTCCGCATCAGCCCCAGCATTTT; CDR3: CASSQGPHQPQHF
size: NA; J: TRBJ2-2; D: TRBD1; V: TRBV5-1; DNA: TGCGCCAGCAGCTTTGACAGGGGCTCCGGGGAGCTGTTTTTT; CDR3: CASSFDRGSGELFF
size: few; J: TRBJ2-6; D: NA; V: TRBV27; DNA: TGTGCCAGCACCCTAACACGGGGCTCTGGGGCCAACGTCCTGACTTTC; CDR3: CASTLTRGSGANVLTF
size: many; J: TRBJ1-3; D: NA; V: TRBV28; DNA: TGTGCCAGCGGACAGGGAAACACCATATATTTT; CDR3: CASGQGNTIYF
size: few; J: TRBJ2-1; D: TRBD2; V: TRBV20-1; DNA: TGCTGTGCTAGGCGCCTAGCGGGAGCCGCAATTAACAATGAGCAGTTCTTC; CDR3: CCARRLAGAAINNEQFF
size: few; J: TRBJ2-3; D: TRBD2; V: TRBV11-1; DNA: TGTGCCAGCAGCTTACTACGGACTAGCGGGTCCCCCTTGCGTGAAGATACGCAGTATTTT; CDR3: CASSLLRTSGSPLREDTQYF
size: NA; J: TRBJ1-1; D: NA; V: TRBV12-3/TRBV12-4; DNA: TGTGCCAGCAGCCTTGGGCAGATTAACACTGAAGCTTTCTTT; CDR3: CASSLGQINTEAFF
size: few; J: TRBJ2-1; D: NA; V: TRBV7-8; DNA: TGTGCCAGCAGCTTCGGTATTGGCGGGGACTACAATGAGCAGTTCTTC; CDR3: CASSFGIGGDYNEQFF
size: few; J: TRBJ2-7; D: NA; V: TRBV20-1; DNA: TGCAGTGCTAGAGATTGGCAGTACGAGCAGTACTTC; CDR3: CSARDWQYEQYF
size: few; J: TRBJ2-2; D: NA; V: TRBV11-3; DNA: TGTGCCAGCAGCCTTTTTCTTTTT; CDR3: CASSLFLF
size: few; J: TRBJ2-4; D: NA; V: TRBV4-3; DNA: TGCGCCAGCAGCCAAGGCCATGGGGAAAACATTCAGTACTTC; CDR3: CASSQGHGENIQYF
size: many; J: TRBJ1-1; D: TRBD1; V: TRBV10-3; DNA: TGTGCCATCAGCGACAGGGGAGACACTGAAGCTTTCTTT; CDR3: CAISDRGDTEAFF
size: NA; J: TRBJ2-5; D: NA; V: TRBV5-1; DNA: TGCGCCAGCAGCTTATTTGACACCCTGGGTGAGATCCAGTACTTC; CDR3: CASSLFDTLGEIQYF
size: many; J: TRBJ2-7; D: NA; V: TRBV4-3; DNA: TGCGCCAGCAGCCAAGAAGGGGTTAGCTCCTACGAGCAGTACTTC; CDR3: CASSQEGVSSYEQYF
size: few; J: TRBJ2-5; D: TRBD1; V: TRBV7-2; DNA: TGTGCCAGCAGCCTCTGGGACAGGCCCAACCAAGAGACCCAGTACTTC; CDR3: CASSLWDRPNQETQYF